Listed below are T cell receptor beta chains from one sample, sequenced in a study of T-cell memory formation after mild COVID-19. Using its own MiXCR run on the 5' RACE reads, TCRdb lists one record per CDR3 protein. The sample holds more than 250,000 distinct CDR3 sequences, under 20% seen once. The material sequenced was PBMCs or a T cell subset sorted from them (not recorded which). Every receptor here comes from a man aged 18 to 30 who had mild COVID-19 (a few samples of this study predate the infection). Cell type and time point are not known. The CDR3 runs from the conserved cysteine through the conserved F or W. Fields, in order: D gene, clone size, J gene, V gene, CDR3 DNA, CDR3 protein. D genes are given only for firm matches. Size values are once, few and many counts, or a class for expanded clones, and some rows have none.

NA	NA	TRBJ2-1	TRBV6-2/TRBV6-3	TGTGCCAGCAGTTACTCATACGGGGCCGTTTACAATGAGCAGTTCTTC	CASSYSYGAVYNEQFF
NA	NA	TRBJ2-3	TRBV7-2	TGTGCCAGCAAAACGGGGGGCTCGACAGATACGCAGTATTTT	CASKTGGSTDTQYF
TRBD2	NA	TRBJ2-7	TRBV20-1	TGCAGTGCACCCCGACTAGCGGGGGGTGTCGAGCAGTACTTC	CSAPRLAGGVEQYF
NA	many	TRBJ1-1	TRBV7-2	TGTGCCAGCAGCTTAAATCTGGGGTTCACTGAAGCTTTCTTT	CASSLNLGFTEAFF
NA	few	TRBJ2-3	TRBV4-2	TGTGCCAGCAGCCTAAACCGAGGCACAGATACGCAGTATTTT	CASSLNRGTDTQYF
NA	few	TRBJ1-5	TRBV25-1	TGTGCCAGCACGGACGGAGATAGCAATCAGCCCCAGCATTTT	CASTDGDSNQPQHF
TRBD1	few	TRBJ1-3	TRBV4-1	TGCGCCAGCAGTCGGACAGGGGGCATCGGTGGAAACACCATATATTTT	CASSRTGGIGGNTIYF
NA	NA	TRBJ2-7	TRBV6-2/TRBV6-3	TGTGCCAGCAGTCCCCCCGACTTTGTGCCTACCTACGAGCAGTACTTC	CASSPPDFVPTYEQYF
NA	NA	TRBJ1-6	TRBV28	TGTGCCAGCAATCGACAGCAGAATTCACCCCTCCACTTT	CASNRQQNSPLHF
NA	few	TRBJ2-2	TRBV6-2/TRBV6-3	TGTGCCAGCAGTTACGGTCCAGGATCTAACACCGGGGAGCTGTTTTTT	CASSYGPGSNTGELFF
TRBD1	few	TRBJ2-7	TRBV5-1	TGCGCCAGCAGCTTGGAGGACAGGTACGAGCAGTACTTC	CASSLEDRYEQYF
NA	NA	TRBJ1-2	TRBV28	TGTGCCAGCAGTTTCCATGCACATGGCTACACCTTC	CASSFHAHGYTF
NA	NA	TRBJ2-1	TRBV5-6	TGTGCCAGCAGCTTGGAGGGGGGGGCCATCCATGAGCAGTTCTTC	CASSLEGGAIHEQFF
TRBD1	few	TRBJ1-1	TRBV12-3/TRBV12-4	TGTGCCAGCAGCCGAGACAGGGTCTACACTGAAGCTTTCTTT	CASSRDRVYTEAFF
NA	few	TRBJ2-3	TRBV5-1	TGCGCCAGCAGCTTAGGATCAGGGGCGCCGGTAGATACGCAGTATTTT	CASSLGSGAPVDTQYF
TRBD2	NA	TRBJ2-7	TRBV5-4	TGTGCCAGCAGCTCCCGACTAGCGGGGGTAGGGGAGCAGTACTTC	CASSSRLAGVGEQYF
TRBD1	NA	TRBJ1-2	TRBV4-1	TGCGCCAGCAGCCCGACAGGGGGTGGCTACACCTTC	CASSPTGGGYTF